Listed below are T cell receptor beta chains from one sample, sequenced in a study of OX40 agonist ivuxolimab in advanced cancers. Produced via immunoSEQ multiplex PCR; TCRdb's table is partial and in-frame only. This sample has roughly 90,000 clones, with 87% found just once. Sequenced material: CD4+ or CD8+ T cells sorted from blood, taken in a trial of the OX40 agonist ivuxolimab. The receptors shown here come from an adult with an advanced solid tumor such as melanoma, head and neck, liver or kidney cancer. Both conserved end residues are part of each CDR3. D genes are given only for firm matches. Clone size, where shown, is once, few, many, or a class for clones that have expanded.

.	TRBV9	.	TRBJ2-1	CASSAGTSYNEQFF	TGTGCCAGCAGCGCGGGGACCTCCTACAATGAGCAGTTCTTC
TRBD1	TRBV6-5	few	TRBJ1-5	CASRAGTGNQPQHF	TGTGCCAGCAGAGCCGGGACAGGGAATCAGCCCCAGCATTTT
.	TRBV6-1	.	TRBJ1-5	CASRETVNQPQHF	TGTGCCAGCAGAGAGACAGTCAATCAGCCCCAGCATTTT
.	TRBV7-8	.	TRBJ1-1	CASSAGGLNTEAFF	TGTGCCAGCAGCGCCGGGGGCCTTAACACTGAAGCTTTCTTT
TRBD1	TRBV11-2	.	TRBJ1-2	CASSLDQGGNGYTF	TGTGCCAGCAGCTTAGATCAGGGGGGGAATGGCTACACCTTC
.	TRBV10-3	few	TRBJ1-3	CAISASGNTIYF	TGTGCCATCAGTGCCTCTGGAAACACCATATATTTT
.	TRBV21-1	.	TRBJ2-7	CASSKAVPGGRYEQYF	TGTGCCAGCAGCAAAGCAGTGCCAGGGGGGAGGTACGAGCAGTACTTC
TRBD2	TRBV5-1	once	TRBJ2-3	CASSLGTSGGTSTDTQYF	TGCGCCAGCAGCTTGGGGACTAGCGGGGGAACTAGCACAGATACGCAGTATTTT
TRBD1	TRBV19	.	TRBJ2-6	CASSNRDRGSGANVLTF	TGTGCCAGTAGTAACCGGGACAGGGGATCTGGGGCCAACGTCCTGACTTTC
.	TRBV6-6	.	TRBJ1-2	CASSLGRRAYGYTF	TGTGCCAGCAGTTTAGGACGCCGGGCTTATGGCTACACCTTC
.	TRBV27	once	TRBJ1-5	CASSFEGRQPQHF	TGTGCCAGCAGTTTTGAGGGCAGGCAGCCCCAGCATTTT
TRBD1	TRBV6-1	.	TRBJ1-1	CASTRTGGRDLEAFF	TGTGCCAGCACCCGGACAGGGGGCAGGGATCTTGAAGCTTTCTTT
.	TRBV28	once	TRBJ2-1	CASSSRGLRDNEQFF	TGTGCCAGCAGTTCCCGAGGTCTCCGAGACAATGAGCAGTTCTTC
TRBD1	TRBV7-9	.	TRBJ1-4	CASSFSGTGTEKLFF	TGTGCCAGCAGCTTCTCCGGGACAGGGACTGAAAAACTGTTTTTT
TRBD2	TRBV15	.	TRBJ2-7	CATSSGRGGPSEQYF	TGTGCCACCAGCAGTGGACGCGGGGGACCCTCGGAGCAGTACTTC
.	TRBV30	.	TRBJ2-3	CAWRSDTQYF	TGTGCCTGGAGGTCGGATACGCAGTATTTT
.	TRBV28	.	TRBJ1-1	CASGPPGRTEAFF	TGTGCCAGCGGGCCTCCAGGGCGCACTGAAGCTTTCTTT
.	TRBV7-9	.	TRBJ1-1	CASSFWGRDTEAFF	TGTGCCAGCAGCTTTTGGGGGCGGGACACTGAAGCTTTCTTT
.	TRBV27	.	TRBJ2-7	CASSLSKASYEQYF	TGTGCCAGCAGTTTATCTAAGGCGTCCTACGAGCAGTACTTC
.	TRBV6-1	few	TRBJ1-5	CASSEAGQHQPQHF	TGTGCCAGCAGTGAAGCGGGTCAGCATCAGCCCCAGCATTTT
.	TRBV27	.	TRBJ1-1	CASSYSQGGEAFF	TGTGCCAGCAGTTATTCCCAGGGTGGTGAAGCTTTCTTT
.	TRBV2	.	TRBJ2-3	CASQGSRSTDTQYF	TGTGCCAGCCAGGGGTCGCGGAGCACAGATACGCAGTATTTT
.	TRBV20-1	.	TRBJ1-2	CRVVGYTF	TGCAGGGTGGTTGGCTACACCTTC